This T cell receptor (beta chain) was retrieved from a study of identical twins. General study results and limits: Because invariant MAIT and iNKT cells could be present, zero-insertion analyses could be partly confounded.

The CDR3 totals 14 residues. Germline V gives CDR1 MDHEN, CDR2 SYDVKM. Trimming took 7 bases from V and 2 from J, leaving 13 bases between them. This clonotype came up a few times. As yet, its antigen is unknown. Healthy Caucasians were all of the donors. Template switching added a universal primer site; cDNA carried unique molecular identifiers. TCRdb called the 5' RACE reads again in MiXCR, with one record for every CDR3 protein. This repertoire shows approximately 470,000 distinct CDR3 sequences, approximately 14% found once; its top ten account for about 0.52%. The sample was also reused in another study, on yellow fever vaccine responses in identical twins. From that paper: As reported, the vaccine T cell response of twins seemed partly convergent and partly personalized.

The J gene is TRBJ2-3, the V gene TRBV28; D perhaps matches TRBD2 (6 bases). This clonotype was sampled from a young woman in good health. Sequencing used CD4+ T cells sorted from blood. CDR3 DNA sequence: TGTGCCAGCACCCCGGGACTTCCCACAGATACGCAGTATTTT. Translation gives CASTPGLPTDTQYF.